Listed below are T cell receptor beta chains from one sample, sequenced in a study of blood T cell repertoires in COVID-19. Method: immunoSEQ multiplex PCR; TCRdb's copy keeps in-frame clones and lacks some. The data contain 190,000 or so clones, roughly 87% of them singletons. The source material was PBMCs or T cells enriched from blood (not recorded which). The receptors were gathered from a man younger than 35 with acute COVID-19. CDR3s include the opening cysteine and the closing phenylalanine or tryptophan. A D gene is named only where the DNA matches it firmly. Size is stated for part of the rows, as once, few or many counts, or as a class when the clone is expanded.

size: NA; J: TRBJ2-3; V: TRBV5-1; D: NA; DNA: TGCGCCAGCAGCCTAGGGGGGGCTAGCGGAGCAGATACGCAGTATTTT; CDR3: CASSLGGASGADTQYF
size: NA; J: TRBJ2-7; V: TRBV10-2; D: TRBD1; DNA: TGCGCCAGCAGGCTTAATACTGGACAGGGCACCTACGAGCAGTACTTC; CDR3: CASRLNTGQGTYEQYF
size: few; J: TRBJ2-3; V: TRBV19; D: NA; DNA: TGTGCCAGTAGTATGACGGGTCATACGCAGTATTTT; CDR3: CASSMTGHTQYF
size: NA; J: TRBJ1-1; V: TRBV6-5; D: NA; DNA: TGTGCCAGCAGTTCCAGGGGTCTTACGACTGAAGCTTTCTTT; CDR3: CASSSRGLTTEAFF
size: NA; J: TRBJ1-1; V: TRBV7-8; D: NA; DNA: TGTGCCAGCAGCTCAGTTGCAAGATACACTGAAGCTTTCTTT; CDR3: CASSSVARYTEAFF
size: NA; J: TRBJ1-5; V: TRBV23-1; D: NA; DNA: TGCGCCAGCAGTCAATCTGACCGGGACAATGATCAGCCCCAGCATTTT; CDR3: CASSQSDRDNDQPQHF
size: once; J: TRBJ2-7; V: TRBV28; D: TRBD2; DNA: TGTGCCAGCAGTTTACCTAGCGGCTACGAGCAGTACTTC; CDR3: CASSLPSGYEQYF
size: NA; J: TRBJ2-1; V: TRBV7-2; D: NA; DNA: TGTGCCAGCAGCTTAGGGGGGGATGAGCAGTTCTTC; CDR3: CASSLGGDEQFF
size: once; J: TRBJ2-7; V: TRBV11-2; D: NA; DNA: TGTGCCAGCAGCTTAACCCCCAGCTCCTACGAGCAGTACTTC; CDR3: CASSLTPSSYEQYF
size: NA; J: TRBJ2-5; V: TRBV10-3; D: TRBD2; DNA: TGTGCCATCAGTGACCCTAGCGGGAGTAGAGAGACCCAGTACTTC; CDR3: CAISDPSGSRETQYF
size: NA; J: TRBJ2-3; V: TRBV10-3; D: TRBD2; DNA: TGTGCCATCAGGGGTAACCTCAGCGGGAGGGCAGGGGGATTT; CDR3: CAIRGNLSGRAGGF
size: NA; J: TRBJ2-2; V: TRBV5-1; D: TRBD1; DNA: TGCGCCAGCAAGCGGACAGGGGACACCGGGGAGCTGTTTTTT; CDR3: CASKRTGDTGELFF
size: NA; J: TRBJ1-2; V: TRBV27; D: NA; DNA: TGTGCCAGCAGTCTGACAGGCGCCCCCCATGGCTACACCTTC; CDR3: CASSLTGAPHGYTF
size: once; J: TRBJ1-4; V: TRBV7-6; D: TRBD1; DNA: TGTGCCAGCAGCCCCTGGACAGGGCTGATGGCCCGAAAACTGTTTTTT; CDR3: CASSPWTGLMARKLFF
size: NA; J: TRBJ1-2; V: TRBV4-1; D: TRBD1; DNA: TGCGCCAGCAGCCAAGGCCGGGACAGCCTGAACTATGGCTACACCTTC; CDR3: CASSQGRDSLNYGYTF
size: few; J: TRBJ1-1; V: TRBV7-9; D: TRBD1; DNA: TGTGCCAGCAGCTCGACAGACAGGGAAAGGGAAGCTTTCTTT; CDR3: CASSSTDREREAFF